These 17 T cell receptor beta chains originate from one sample sequenced in a study of cytomegalovirus exposure and HLA in healthy donors. The primer mix had 60 Vbeta and 13 Jbeta primers. Libraries were prepared by immunoSEQ multiplex PCR; TCRdb keeps only in-frame clonotypes and omits some of them. This sample has about 180,000 clones, with more than 75% found just once. Material: PBMCs. Receptors originate from a man aged 40-49 years in good health and CMV-seronegative.

The rearrangement links TRBV5-1 to TRBJ1-1; a weak D match, TRBD1 (6 bases). V was trimmed by 1 base and J by 1 base, leaving 8 bases between them. The CDR3 covers 14 residues. Germline V gives CDR1 SGHRS, CDR2 YFSETQ. The CDR3 loop reads CASSLQTGNTEAFF. In nucleotides, the CDR3 is TGCGCCAGCAGCTTGCAGACAGGGAACACTGAAGCTTTCTTT.

The chain links TRBV6-5 to TRBJ2-7; TRBD1 matches at 9 bases. This CDR3 spans 15 amino acids. Trimming cost V 5 bases and J 5 bases; bases outside gene matches: 10. CDR1 and CDR2 from the germline V gene are MNHEY and SVGAGI. CDR3 sequence (DNA): TGTGCCAGCAGTCCTGGGACAGGGAGACCCCACGAGCAGTACTTC. It yields the protein CASSPGTGRPHEQYF.

J is TRBJ1-1 and V is TRBV30, with D unresolved. Trimming stripped 3 bases from V and 6 bases from J, with 14 bases between. CDR3 length: 13 residues. Germline CDR1 is GTSNPN and CDR2 is SVGIG (reference sequence). The CDR3 protein is CAWSLRREAEAFF. CDR3 in DNA: TGTGCCTGGAGCCTAAGAAGGGAGGCTGAAGCTTTCTTT.

This chain joins TRBV4-3 and TRBJ2-7; 11 nucleotides agree with TRBD2. The CDR3 totals 16 residues. The germline V gene has CDR1 LGHNA and CDR2 YSLEER. The V segment lost 0 bases and the J segment 0 bases; nucleotides outside the gene matches: 1. In nucleotides, the CDR3 is TGCGCCAGCAGCCAAGAACTAGCGGGAGCCTCCTACGAGCAGTACTTC. It translates to CASSQELAGASYEQYF.

The chain combines TRBV5-4 with TRBJ1-1; 7 nucleotides align to TRBD1. Germline V CDR1 and CDR2: SGHNT, YYREEE (reference sequence). This CDR3 region has 15 residues. Trimming cost V 3 bases and J 4 bases; bases outside gene matches: 9. CDR3 nucleotides: TGTGCCAGCAGCTCCTTACAGGGGTATAGCACTGAAGCTTTCTTT. This sequence encodes CASSSLQGYSTEAFF.

The chain combines TRBV29-1 with TRBJ1-5; TRBD1 agrees at 9 bases. The CDR3 extends over 16 amino acids. After removal of 6 bases from V and 1 base from J, the junction contained 10 bases not matched to a gene. Germline CDR1 is SQVTM and CDR2 is ANQGSEA. CDR3 region: CSVWEQGQGSNQPQHF. In nucleotides, the CDR3 is TGCAGCGTATGGGAACAGGGACAGGGAAGCAATCAGCCCCAGCATTTT.

CDR3 bases: TGTGCCAGCTCACCGAATAGATATAATTCACCCCTCCACTTT. It specifies CASSPNRYNSPLHF. This chain connects TRBV18 to TRBJ1-6; no clear D gene. In germline, CDR1 is KGHSH, CDR2 LQKENI. Trimming removed 3 bases from V and 4 bases from J, with 7 bases in between. CDR3 size: 14 residues. Using reference TRBV18 and TRBJ1-6 for the parts outside the CDR3, the full variable domain is NAGVMQNPRHLVRRRGQEARLRCSPMKGHSHVYWYRQLPEEGLKFMVYLQKENIIDESGMPKERFSAEFPKEGPSILRIQQVVRGDSAAYFCASSPNRYNSPLHFGNGTRLTVT.

V usage is TRBV28 and J usage is TRBJ1-2, with D hard to call. The CDR3 is 12 residues long. V shed 6 bases and J shed 8 bases, with 13 bases lying between them. Germline V CDR1 and CDR2: MDHEN, SYDVKM. The CDR3 nucleotides read TGTGCCAGCAGCTGGGTGGGCGCAGGCTACACCTTC. Protein sequence: CASSWVGAGYTF.

The chain uses TRBV28 and TRBJ2-7, with TRBD2 identical over 12 bases. V gave up 8 bases and J gave up 1 base; unmatched junction bases: 6. This CDR3 region has 15 residues. CDR1 MDHEN and CDR2 SYDVKM come from the germline V gene. The CDR3 protein is CASRITSGRSYEQYF. DNA of the CDR3: TGTGCCAGCCGAATAACTAGCGGGAGGTCCTACGAGCAGTACTTC.

V usage is TRBV11-1 and J usage is TRBJ2-3; D possibly corresponds to TRBD2 (6 bases). CDR3 length equals 19 residues. Germline CDR1 SGHAT, CDR2 FQDESV (reference sequence). V lost 5 bases and J 1 base, leaving 25 bases between the germline ends. CDR3 amino acids: CASSPFQRAPNVGTDTQYF. In nucleotides, the CDR3 is TGTGCCAGCAGCCCGTTCCAGCGGGCACCCAACGTGGGCACAGATACGCAGTATTTT.

A remark on this clone: The junction does not match germline at one end; this may be a read error. The chain combines TRBV5-6 with TRBJ1-2; 8 nucleotides match TRBD1. The V gene's germline CDR1 is SGHDT and CDR2 YYEEEE. CDR3 length: 13 amino acids. CDR3 sequence: CASSWTGTYGHTF. The CDR3 region has the DNA TGTGCCAGCAGTTGGACAGGGACCTATGGCCACACCTTC.

This clone was counted between two and nine times. The J gene is TRBJ2-7, the V gene TRBV4-1, with D tentatively TRBD1 (6 bases). The length of the CDR3 is 16 residues. Trimming took off 1 base at V and 2 bases at J, with 15 bases between the two ends. Germline V CDR1 and CDR2: MGHRA, YSYEKL. The DNA of the CDR3 is TGCGCCAGCAGCCAAGTTGCGACAGGTGGGACCTACGAGCAGTACTTC. Encoded protein: CASSQVATGGTYEQYF.

The CDR3 is CASSGGQGRTDTQYF. CDR3 nucleotide sequence: TGCGCCAGCAGCGGGGGACAGGGGCGCACAGATACGCAGTATTTT. This chain uses TRBV5-1 with TRBJ2-3; 10 bases line up with TRBD1. V shed 4 bases, J shed 1 base, and the junction held 3 bases outside the gene matches. The CDR3 covers 15 residues. Germline V lookup: CDR1 SGHRS, CDR2 YFSETQ. The whole variable domain, remainder taken from reference TRBV5-1 and TRBJ2-3, is KAGVTQTPRYLIKTRGQQVTLSCSPISGHRSVSWYQQTPGQGLQFLFEYFSETQRNKGNFPGRFSGRQFSNSRSEMNVSTLELGDSALYLCASSGGQGRTDTQYFGPGTRLTVL.

This clone was seen just once. This rearrangement joins TRBV27 to TRBJ2-7; 7 bases are shared with TRBD2. V lost 5 bases to trimming and J lost 5 bases; unmatched junction nucleotides: 12. Germline V gives CDR1 MNHEY, CDR2 SMNVEV (reference sequence). This CDR3 region has 15 residues. The CDR3 sequence is CASSPLVGLKDEQYF. CDR3 DNA: TGTGCCAGCAGTCCATTGGTGGGACTAAAAGACGAGCAGTACTTC.

V is TRBV5-1 and J is TRBJ2-5, with D perhaps TRBD2 (6 bases). Germline CDR1 is SGHRS and CDR2 is YFSETQ. Trimming took off 3 bases at V and 3 bases at J, with 21 bases between the two ends. CDR3 length equals 17 residues. This CDR3 reads CASSSFPRGRSEETQYF. Written as DNA, the CDR3 is TGCGCCAGCAGCTCCTTTCCGCGGGGAAGGAGCGAAGAGACCCAGTACTTC.

The chain links TRBV7-2 to TRBJ2-1; no reliable D call. Germline-derived CDR1 and CDR2 are SGHTA and FQGNSA. Trimming removed 5 bases at V and 0 bases at J, with 14 bases between. This CDR3 has 16 residues. The CDR3 loop is CASSRLSARSYNEQFF. The CDR3 bases are TGTGCCAGCAGCCGCTTGAGCGCCCGCTCCTACAATGAGCAGTTCTTC.

The chain combines TRBV7-3 with TRBJ2-1, with 12 nucleotides matching TRBD1. Germline assignment: CDR1 SGHTA and CDR2 FQGTGA. The CDR3 runs to 16 residues. V lost 5 bases to trimming and J lost 11 bases; unmatched junction nucleotides: 13. For the CDR3, the DNA is TGTGCCAGCAGCCATGCCGTGGGGGGACAGGGGGCCCAGCAGTTCTTC. As protein: CASSHAVGGQGAQQFF.